This T cell receptor (beta chain) was captured by sequencing in a study of CD8 T cells in Susac syndrome. With random hexamers, reverse transcription was performed on about 0.45 to 1 ug of RNA. immunoSEQ multiplex PCR amplified TCR beta CDR3 across 54 Vbeta, 13 Jbeta. Using its own MiXCR run on the immunoSEQ multiplex PCR reads, TCRdb lists one record per CDR3 protein. The sample carries approximately 220,000 distinct CDR3 sequences, approximately 90% recorded once. CD8+ and CD4+ T cells taken from blood had their TCR beta sequenced. TEMRA cells were enriched by FACS, and CD4+ and CD8+ T cells were negatively isolated. The sample taken for sequencing was CD8+ T cells from PBMCs. This receptor was taken from a human donor with multiple sclerosis.

CDR3 protein: CATGLAGGLMNEQFF. CDR3 coding DNA: TGTGCCACGGGGTTAGCAGGGGGCCTGATGAATGAGCAGTTCTTC. The chain recombines TRBV24-1 with TRBJ2-1, with 8 bases that match TRBD1. Germline lookup yields CDR1 KGHDR and CDR2 SFDVKD. With 10 bases clipped from V and 7 bases from J, the junction kept 14 bases outside the gene matches. The CDR3 has 15 amino acids.